This T cell receptor beta chain was documented in a study of T cells in Graves' hyperthyroidism and ophthalmopathy. CDR1 is SGHAT and CDR2 is FQDESV in the germline V gene (reference sequence). CDR3 size: 11 residues. V was clipped by 4 bases and J by 9 bases, with 7 bases between them. This clonotype appeared a few times. RNA transcripts served as the template for amplifying TCR beta CDR3 regions. The TCR CDR3 first-round RT-PCR relied on the HTBI primer set. TCRdb passed the multiplex PCR reads through MiXCR, listing each CDR3 protein once. The sample includes 200,000 to 250,000 distinct CDR3 sequences, less than 20% of them seen just once.

The sequence came from a woman aged 50 to 60 with Graves' hyperthyroidism. The sequencing input was blood. The chain couples TRBV11-1 to TRBJ1-3; D gene ambiguous. Here the CDR3 reads CASSSVGTIYF. CDR3 sequence (DNA): TGTGCCAGCAGCTCCGTCGGCACCATATATTTT.